These 25 T cell receptor beta chains originate from one sample sequenced in a study of response to subunit inactivated influenza vaccine. MiXCR was run by TCRdb on the RT-PCR reads, yielding one entry per CDR3 protein. The sample yields roughly 650,000 distinct CDR3 sequences, roughly 15% seen once. Sample: PBMCs from blood, taken 14 days before vaccination. Receptors originate from a man in his fifties who received an inactivated influenza vaccine.

This sequence joins TRBV19 and TRBJ1-5; 7 nucleotides align to TRBD1. In germline, CDR1 is LNHDA, CDR2 SQIVND (reference sequence). The CDR3 covers 15 residues. J lost 5 bases, V lost 5 bases, and 9 bases had no gene match. The CDR3 is CASSPTGPGYQPQHF. The CDR3 DNA sequence: TGTGCCAGTAGTCCGACAGGGCCGGGCTATCAGCCCCAGCATTTT.

This clonotype was picked up a small number of times. The chain carries TRBV6-2 or TRBV6-3 and TRBJ2-7, with 8 bases matching TRBD1. Germline V gene data show CDR1 as MNHEY and CDR2 as SVGEGT. The V gene end was trimmed by 4 bases and the J gene end by 4 bases; junction bases not matched to a gene: 9. The CDR3 runs 15 residues. The CDR3, as DNA: TGTGCCAGCAGTTGGAGGACAGGGATCGGGTACGAGCAGTACTTC. Residues: CASSWRTGIGYEQYF.

This clonotype was seen many times. The CDR3 loop is CASSVDNPRLQGHEQFF. The DNA of the CDR3 is TGTGCCAGCAGCGTAGACAATCCCCGCCTGCAGGGGCATGAGCAGTTCTTC. This chain joins TRBV9 and TRBJ2-1; D is possibly TRBD1 (6 bases). V gave up 0 bases and J gave up 8 bases, with 21 bases separating them. CDR3 length equals 17 residues. From germline, CDR1 is SGDLS and CDR2 YYNGEE.

This clonotype was seen many times. The rearrangement links TRBV6-2 or TRBV6-3 to TRBJ2-3; perhaps TRBD2 as D (6 bases). V lost 6 bases, J lost 9 bases, and 16 bases lay in between. Looked up from germline, CDR1 is MNHEY and CDR2 is SVGEGT. CDR3 length: 13 amino acids. The CDR3 bases are TGTGCCAGCAGCGAATCGGGACTCATCACGCAGTATTTT. Its translation is CASSESGLITQYF.

This chain joins TRBV7-9 and TRBJ2-5; D may match TRBD1 or TRBD2 (5 bases each). The CDR3 has 15 amino acids. Trimming took off 0 bases at V and 5 bases at J, with 13 bases between the two ends. Germline values: CDR1 SEHNR, CDR2 FQNEAQ (reference sequence). The CDR3 bases are TGTGCCAGCAGCTTAGCCGAGGGGAAGTGGGAGACCCAGTACTTC. Its protein product is CASSLAEGKWETQYF. Filled out from reference TRBV7-9 and TRBJ2-5, the complete variable domain reads DTGVSQNPRHKITKRGQNVTFRCDPISEHNRLYWYRQTLGQGPEFLTYFQNEAQLEKSRLLSDRFSAERPKGSFSTLEIQRTEQGDSAMYLCASSLAEGKWETQYFGPGTRLLVL.

This clonotype was detected a few times. This chain links TRBV4-3 with TRBJ2-2, with D possibly being TRBD2 (6 bases). CDR1 and CDR2 (germline): LGHNA, YSLEER. The germline V and J ends were trimmed by 0 bases and 7 bases, with 18 bases remaining between them. The CDR3 length is 17 residues. In nucleotides, the CDR3 is TGCGCCAGCAGCCAAGAATTTAGCGGTGGACGGGGCGGGGAGCTGTTTTTT. Translated, it gives CASSQEFSGGRGGELFF.

The gene calls are TRBV20-1 and TRBJ2-3; 9 bases are shared with TRBD2. Germline V gene lookup returns CDR1 DFQATT and CDR2 SNEGSKA (reference sequence). CDR3 length: 17 amino acids. With V trimmed by 5 bases and J by 2 bases, 14 bases remained unmatched. CDR3 residues: CSADRRGLAGHTDTQYF. As DNA, the CDR3 is TGCAGTGCTGACCGACGGGGCCTAGCGGGGCACACAGATACGCAGTATTTT.

This clonotype has at least ten counts. The chain has TRBV4-1 and TRBJ2-3, with D perhaps TRBD2 (7 bases). This CDR3 is built from 14 residues. Trimming pared 1 base from V and 6 bases from J, leaving 11 bases between. Germline assignment: CDR1 MGHRA and CDR2 YSYEKL. This chain's CDR3 is CASSQAGGRDTQYF. In DNA, the CDR3 is TGCGCCAGCAGCCAAGCGGGGGGCCGGGATACGCAGTATTTT.

V and J are TRBV6-2 or TRBV6-3 and TRBJ2-4, with 7 bases lining up with TRBD1. The CDR3 is 18 amino acids. CDR1 and CDR2 (germline): MNHEY, SVGEGT. With 7 bases clipped from V and 0 bases from J, the junction kept 15 bases outside the gene matches. The CDR3 loop is CASTPESRTGLAKNIQYF. CDR3 bases: TGTGCCAGCACCCCCGAAAGTCGGACAGGACTAGCCAAAAACATTCAGTACTTC.

This chain uses TRBV7-2 with TRBJ1-1; TRBD1 is a possible D gene (6 bases). Trimming removed 3 bases at V and 1 base at J, with 12 bases between. The CDR3 runs to 15 residues. CDR1 is SGHTA and CDR2 is FQGNSA in the germline V gene. The CDR3 spells CASSFRAGANTEAFF. The CDR3 DNA is TGTGCCAGCAGCTTTCGGGCAGGGGCGAACACTGAAGCTTTCTTT.

The chain recombines TRBV29-1 with TRBJ2-7, with D maybe TRBD1 (6 bases). The CDR3 loop spans 11 amino acids. The germline V gene encodes CDR1 SQVTM and CDR2 ANQGSEA. V was clipped by 4 bases and J by 6 bases, with 10 bases between them. CDR3 protein: CSVGQVGEQYF. The CDR3 nucleotides read TGCAGCGTTGGACAGGTTGGCGAGCAGTACTTC.

This clonotype has more than one count but fewer than ten. V is TRBV5-1 and J is TRBJ1-5; perhaps TRBD1 as D (6 bases). The CDR3 extends over 16 amino acids. Germline CDR1 SGHRS, CDR2 YFSETQ. Trimming stripped 0 bases from V and 1 base from J, with 11 bases between. CDR3 sequence: CASSLGSGGSNQPQHF. CDR3 sequence (DNA): TGCGCCAGCAGCTTGGGTTCGGGGGGCAGCAATCAGCCCCAGCATTTT.

This chain links TRBV4-2 with TRBJ2-2; D is possibly TRBD1 (5 bases). The CDR3 loop spans 16 amino acids. V was trimmed by 4 bases and J by 0 bases, leaving 12 bases between them. Germline-derived CDR1 and CDR2 are LGHNA and YNFKEQ. The DNA of the CDR3 is TGTGCCAGCAGCCCCCCGGACACTACGAACACCGGGGAGCTGTTTTTT. Its protein is CASSPPDTTNTGELFF.

This clonotype has only a few counts. The rearrangement uses TRBV7-2 and TRBJ2-1, with 9 bases matching TRBD2. The CDR3 length is 15 residues. Trimming at V came to 7 bases and at J to 0 bases, leaving 4 bases not matched to a gene. CDR1 is SGHTA and CDR2 is FQGNSA in the germline V gene. CDR3 DNA sequence: TGTGCCAGCACCCTAGCGGGGAGCTCCTACAATGAGCAGTTCTTC. It encodes CASTLAGSSYNEQFF. Full variable domain (rest looked up from reference TRBV7-2 and TRBJ2-1): GAGVSQSPSNKVTEKGKDVELRCDPISGHTALYWYRQSLGQGLEFLIYFQGNSAPDKSGLPSDRFSAERTGGSVSTLTIQRTQQEDSAVYLCASTLAGSSYNEQFFGPGTRLTVL.

V usage is TRBV28 and J usage is TRBJ1-5; the D is unclear. CDR3 length equals 14 residues. Germline V gene lookup returns CDR1 MDHEN and CDR2 SYDVKM. Trimming left V 4 bases short and J 1 base short, with 8 bases between. This CDR3 is CASSSTPSNQPQHF. Written as DNA, the CDR3 is TGTGCCAGCAGTTCGACACCGAGCAATCAGCCCCAGCATTTT.

The chain joins TRBV9 to TRBJ2-3, with 11 positions matching TRBD2. In germline, CDR1 is SGDLS, CDR2 YYNGEE. The CDR3 sequence is 15 residues long. V lost 5 bases, J lost 3 bases, and 5 bases stayed unmatched. CDR3 sequence: CASRSTSGRTDTQYF. The CDR3 nucleotides read TGTGCCAGCAGGTCAACTAGCGGGAGAACAGATACGCAGTATTTT.

The sample holds a few counts of this clonotype. This chain links TRBV28 with TRBJ2-5; tentative D call: TRBD1 (5 bases). Germline CDR1 reads MDHEN; CDR2 reads SYDVKM. The CDR3 length is 14 residues. With 5 bases removed from V and 2 bases from J, the gap between germline ends came to 12 bases. CDR3 nucleotides: TGTGCCAGCAGTGGGCAGGGTCCACAAGAGACCCAGTACTTC. Its protein is CASSGQGPQETQYF. The variable domain in full, with the rest retrieved from reference TRBV28 and TRBJ2-5, is DVKVTQSSRYLVKRTGEKVFLECVQDMDHENMFWYRQDPGLGLRLIYFSYDVKMKEKGDIPEGYSVSREKKERFSLILESASTNQTSMYLCASSGQGPQETQYFGPGTRLLVL.

This clonotype occurred many times. This rearrangement joins TRBV4-3 to TRBJ1-4; TRBD1 matches at 7 bases. V lost 0 bases and J lost 11; bases outside the gene matches: 9. This CDR3 spans 15 amino acids. Germline V CDR1 and CDR2: LGHNA, YSLEER. The CDR3 sequence: CASSQEPVDRDKLFF. The CDR3 nucleotides read TGCGCCAGCAGCCAAGAACCAGTCGACAGGGATAAACTGTTTTTT.

The chain combines TRBV7-3 with TRBJ2-1; 7 nucleotides match TRBD2. The CDR3 totals 16 residues. V lost 0 bases, J lost 6 bases, and 8 bases stayed unmatched. The germline V gene encodes CDR1 SGHTA and CDR2 FQGTGA. The DNA for the CDR3 is TGTGCCAGCAGCTTAACGTTTGCGGGAGAGGGCAATGAGCAGTTCTTC. Translated, it gives CASSLTFAGEGNEQFF.

This clonotype was detected a few times. The genes are TRBV20-1 and TRBJ1-5; D is unresolved. Germline V lookup: CDR1 DFQATT, CDR2 SNEGSKA (reference sequence). There are 13 residues in the CDR3. The V end lost 4 bases, the J end lost 1 base, and 8 bases lay between the germline ends. The CDR3 is CSATPDSNQPQHF. CDR3 coding DNA: TGCAGTGCTACCCCAGACAGCAATCAGCCCCAGCATTTT.

J is TRBJ2-6 and V is TRBV12-3 or TRBV12-4, with 7 bases aligning to TRBD2. The CDR3 length is 16 residues. V gave up 6 bases and J gave up 0 bases; unmatched junction bases: 5. The CDR3 region is CASRSTGGSGANVLTF. DNA for the CDR3: TGTGCCAGCAGATCCACGGGGGGCTCTGGGGCCAACGTCCTGACTTTC.

The V call is TRBV6-2 or TRBV6-3, the J call TRBJ2-2; weak D call: TRBD1 (5 bases). Looked up from germline, CDR1 is MNHEY and CDR2 is SVGEGT. V gave up 2 bases and J gave up 0 bases, with 13 bases separating them. The length of the CDR3 is 17 residues. The CDR3 protein is CASSYARQPSNTGELFF. DNA of the CDR3: TGTGCCAGCAGTTACGCGAGACAGCCGTCGAACACCGGGGAGCTGTTTTTT.

The gene calls are TRBV28 and TRBJ1-4; no firm D call. The length of the CDR3 is 11 residues. The ends were cut back, 7 bases at V and 14 bases at J, with 14 bases in the middle. Germline-derived CDR1 and CDR2 are MDHEN and SYDVKM. The CDR3 reads CASTSEGTLFF. For the CDR3, the DNA is TGTGCCAGCACCAGCGAGGGTACCCTGTTTTTT.

J is TRBJ1-1 and V is TRBV29-1; TRBD1 might be the D (5 bases). Germline CDR1 and CDR2: SQVTM and ANQGSEA. V lost 6 bases, J lost 5 bases, and 19 bases lay in between. The CDR3 runs 14 residues. In DNA, the CDR3 is TGCAGCGTAGGGTCCTACGGGGCTGTAACTGAAGCTTTCTTT. Its translation is CSVGSYGAVTEAFF. The variable domain in full, completed from reference TRBV29-1 and TRBJ1-1, reads SAVISQKPSRDICQRGTSLTIQCQVDSQVTMMFWYRQQPGQSLTLIATANQGSEATYESGFVIDKFPISRPNLTFSTLTVSNMSPEDSSIYLCSVGSYGAVTEAFFGQGTRLTVV.

This clonotype was observed a handful of times. This sequence joins TRBV19 and TRBJ2-5; D possibly corresponds to TRBD1 (6 bases). CDR1 is LNHDA and CDR2 is SQIVND in the germline V gene (reference sequence). The CDR3 length is 15 residues. V lost 4 bases and J lost 2, with 14 bases in between. As DNA, the CDR3 is TGTGCCAGTAGTACCCGACAGGCACTGCAAGAGACCCAGTACTTC. Its protein product is CASSTRQALQETQYF.